This T cell receptor (beta chain) is from a study of shared clonotypes between healthy human individuals. The CDR3 runs to 14 residues. V lost 1 base and J 0 bases, leaving 6 bases between the germline ends. CDR1 and CDR2 (germline): KGHSH, LQKENI. Whole-study results and caveats: Sharing across four donors was highest in naive CD4 (around 5%) and lowest in memory CD8 (about 0.4%). A generally larger estimated richness was seen in naive subsets than in memory subsets.

Of note for this clone: Its target is unknown. This CDR3 is also generated by other DNA sequences in the sample.

Data came from immunoSEQ multiplex PCR; TCRdb stores just in-frame clones and leaves some out. Counted here are more than 1,200,000 clones, 97% to 99% occurring once; the ten biggest clones make up over 0.3%. The clonotype was recovered from a man between 25 and 39 years old in good health. The rearrangement uses TRBV18 and TRBJ2-5, with D unclear. The sample comprised naive CD4+ T cells sorted from blood. The subset was: CD45RA+ positively selected. CDR3 protein: CASSPQGYQETQYF. CDR3 DNA: TGTGCCAGCTCACCACAAGGTTACCAAGAGACCCAGTACTTC.